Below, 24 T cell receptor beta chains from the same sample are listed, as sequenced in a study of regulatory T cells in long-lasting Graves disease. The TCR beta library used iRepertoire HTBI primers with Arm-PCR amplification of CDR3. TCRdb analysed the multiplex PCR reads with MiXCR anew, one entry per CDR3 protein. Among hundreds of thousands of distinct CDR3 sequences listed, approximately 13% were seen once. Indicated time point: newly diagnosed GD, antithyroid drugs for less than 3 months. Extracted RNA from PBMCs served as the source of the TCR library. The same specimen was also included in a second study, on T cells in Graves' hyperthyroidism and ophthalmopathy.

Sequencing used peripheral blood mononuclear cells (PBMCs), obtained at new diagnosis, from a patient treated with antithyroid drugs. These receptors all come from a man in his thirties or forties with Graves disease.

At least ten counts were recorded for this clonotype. In DNA, the CDR3 is TGTGCCAGCAGCCCCGGGGGACTCCGCTCTGGAAACACCATATATTTT. Its protein is CASSPGGLRSGNTIYF. The J gene is TRBJ1-3, the V gene TRBV3-1; D may be TRBD1 (5 bases). CDR1 LGHDT and CDR2 YNNKEL come from the germline V gene (reference sequence). Trimming shortened V by 4 bases and J by 0 bases, and 13 bases separated the two germline ends. CDR3 length: 16 residues.

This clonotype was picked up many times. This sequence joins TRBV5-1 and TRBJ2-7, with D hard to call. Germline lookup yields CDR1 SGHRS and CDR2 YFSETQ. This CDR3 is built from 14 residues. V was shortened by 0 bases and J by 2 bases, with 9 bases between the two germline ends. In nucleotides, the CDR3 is TGCGCCAGCAGCTTGGCAAGCCAGGCCTACGAGCAGTACTTC. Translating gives CASSLASQAYEQYF.

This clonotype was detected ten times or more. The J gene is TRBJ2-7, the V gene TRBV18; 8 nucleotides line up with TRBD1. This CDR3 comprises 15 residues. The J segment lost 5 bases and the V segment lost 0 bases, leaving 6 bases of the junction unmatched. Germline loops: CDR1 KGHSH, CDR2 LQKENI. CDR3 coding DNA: TGTGCCAGCTCACCACCGGTACAGGGGGTCGACGAGCAGTACTTC. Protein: CASSPPVQGVDEQYF.

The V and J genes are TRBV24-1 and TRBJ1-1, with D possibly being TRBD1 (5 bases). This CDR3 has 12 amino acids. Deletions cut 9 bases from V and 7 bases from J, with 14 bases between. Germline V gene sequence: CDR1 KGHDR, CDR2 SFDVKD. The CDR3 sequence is CATGCGGVEAFF. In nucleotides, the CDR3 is TGTGCCACCGGCTGTGGGGGTGTTGAAGCTTTCTTT.

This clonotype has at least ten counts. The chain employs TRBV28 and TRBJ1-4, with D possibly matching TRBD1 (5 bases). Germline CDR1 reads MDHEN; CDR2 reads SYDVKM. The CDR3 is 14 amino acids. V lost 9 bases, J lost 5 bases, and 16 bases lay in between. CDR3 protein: CASGGAAQNEKLFF. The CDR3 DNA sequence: TGTGCCAGTGGCGGGGCGGCCCAAAATGAAAAACTGTTTTTT.

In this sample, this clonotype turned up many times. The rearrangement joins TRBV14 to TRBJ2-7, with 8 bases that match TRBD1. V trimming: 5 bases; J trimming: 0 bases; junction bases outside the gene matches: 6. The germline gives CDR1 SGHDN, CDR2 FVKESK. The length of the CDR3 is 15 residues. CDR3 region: CASSSWTGNSYEQYF. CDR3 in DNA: TGTGCCAGCAGCTCATGGACAGGGAACTCCTACGAGCAGTACTTC.

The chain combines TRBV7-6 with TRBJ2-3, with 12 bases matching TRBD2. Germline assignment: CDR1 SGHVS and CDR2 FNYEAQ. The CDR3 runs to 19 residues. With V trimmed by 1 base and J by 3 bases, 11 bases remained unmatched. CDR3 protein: CASSLESATSGRRTDTQYF. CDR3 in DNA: TGTGCCAGCAGCTTAGAATCCGCAACTAGCGGGAGGCGTACAGATACGCAGTATTTT.

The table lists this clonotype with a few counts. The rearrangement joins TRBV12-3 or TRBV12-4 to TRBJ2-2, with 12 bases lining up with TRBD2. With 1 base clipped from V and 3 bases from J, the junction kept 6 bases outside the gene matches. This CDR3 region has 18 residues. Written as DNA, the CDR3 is TGTGCCAGCAGTTTAGAGGCTAGCGGGAGGGCCGACACCGGGGAGCTGTTTTTT. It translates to CASSLEASGRADTGELFF.

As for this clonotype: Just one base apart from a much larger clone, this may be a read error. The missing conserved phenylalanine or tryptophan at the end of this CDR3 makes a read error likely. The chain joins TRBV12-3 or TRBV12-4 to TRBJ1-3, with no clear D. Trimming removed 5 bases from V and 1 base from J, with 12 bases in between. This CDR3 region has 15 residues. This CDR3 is CASSEDPNSGNTIYS. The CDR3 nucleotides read TGTGCCAGCAGTGAAGATCCGAATTCTGGAAACACCATATATTCT.

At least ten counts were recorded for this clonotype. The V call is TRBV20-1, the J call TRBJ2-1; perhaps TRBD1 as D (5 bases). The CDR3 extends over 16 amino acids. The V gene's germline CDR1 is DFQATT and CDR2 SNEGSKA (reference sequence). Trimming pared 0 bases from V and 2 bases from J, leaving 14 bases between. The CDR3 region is CSARDVSGLAYNEQFF. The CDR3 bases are TGCAGTGCTAGAGATGTCTCAGGGTTGGCCTACAATGAGCAGTTCTTC.

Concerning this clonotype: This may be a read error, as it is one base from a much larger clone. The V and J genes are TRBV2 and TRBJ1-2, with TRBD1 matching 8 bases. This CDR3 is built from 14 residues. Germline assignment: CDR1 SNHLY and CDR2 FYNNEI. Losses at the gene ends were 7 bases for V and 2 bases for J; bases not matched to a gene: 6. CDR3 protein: CASKTGVPNYGYTF. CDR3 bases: TGTGCCAGCAAGACAGGGGTCCCAAACTATGGCTACACCTTC. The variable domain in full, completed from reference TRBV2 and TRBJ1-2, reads EPEVTQTPSHQVTQMGQEVILRCVPISNHLYFYWYRQILGQKVEFLVSFYNNEISEKSEIFDDQFSVERPDGSNFTLKIRSTKLEDSAMYFCASKTGVPNYGYTFGSGTRLTVV.

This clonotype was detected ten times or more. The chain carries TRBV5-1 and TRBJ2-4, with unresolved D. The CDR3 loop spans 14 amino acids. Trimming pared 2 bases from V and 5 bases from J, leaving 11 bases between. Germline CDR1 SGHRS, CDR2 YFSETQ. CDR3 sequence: CASSFVTGENIQYF. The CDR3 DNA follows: TGCGCCAGCAGCTTCGTCACTGGAGAAAACATTCAGTACTTC.

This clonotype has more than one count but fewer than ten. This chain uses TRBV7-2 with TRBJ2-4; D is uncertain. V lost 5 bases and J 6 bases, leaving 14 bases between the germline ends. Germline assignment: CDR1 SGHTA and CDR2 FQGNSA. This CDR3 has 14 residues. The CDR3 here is CASSPGTLINIQYF. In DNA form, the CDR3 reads TGTGCCAGCAGCCCCGGCACACTAATAAACATTCAGTACTTC.

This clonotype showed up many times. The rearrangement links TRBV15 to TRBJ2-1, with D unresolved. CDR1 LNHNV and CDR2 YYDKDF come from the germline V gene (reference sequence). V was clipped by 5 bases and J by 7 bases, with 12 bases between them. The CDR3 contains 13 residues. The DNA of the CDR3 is TGTGCCACCAGCTCGTCCAATATGAATGAGCAGTTCTTC. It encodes CATSSSNMNEQFF.

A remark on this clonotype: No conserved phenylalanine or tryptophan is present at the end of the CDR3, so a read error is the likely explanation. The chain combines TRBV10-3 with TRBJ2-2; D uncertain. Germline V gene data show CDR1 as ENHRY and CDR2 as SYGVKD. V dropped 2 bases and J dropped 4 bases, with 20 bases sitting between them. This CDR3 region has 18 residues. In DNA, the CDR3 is TGTGCCATCAGTGAGCACCCGATGTACACATCGGGCACCGGGGAGCTGTTTCTT. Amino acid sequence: CAISEHPMYTSGTGELFL.

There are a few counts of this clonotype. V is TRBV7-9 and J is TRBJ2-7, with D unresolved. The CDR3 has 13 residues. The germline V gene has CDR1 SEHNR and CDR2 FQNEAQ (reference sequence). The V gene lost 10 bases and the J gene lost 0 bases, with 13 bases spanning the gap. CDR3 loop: CAIEGLTSYEQYF. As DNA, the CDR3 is TGTGCCATCGAAGGGTTAACCTCCTACGAGCAGTACTTC.

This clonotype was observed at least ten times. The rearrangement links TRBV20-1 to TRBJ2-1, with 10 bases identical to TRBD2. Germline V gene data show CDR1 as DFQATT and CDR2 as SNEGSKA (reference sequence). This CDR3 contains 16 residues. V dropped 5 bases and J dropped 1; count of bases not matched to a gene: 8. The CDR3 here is CSAPGLARFSYNEQFF. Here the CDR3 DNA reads TGCAGTGCTCCGGGACTAGCGAGATTTTCCTACAATGAGCAGTTCTTC.

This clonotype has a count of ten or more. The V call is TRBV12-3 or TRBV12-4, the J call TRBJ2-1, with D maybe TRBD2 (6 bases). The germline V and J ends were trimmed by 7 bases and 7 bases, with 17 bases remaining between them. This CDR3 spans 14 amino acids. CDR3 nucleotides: TGTGCCAGCACCCCCGGGGGTCTCCTTAATGAGCAGTTCTTC. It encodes CASTPGGLLNEQFF.

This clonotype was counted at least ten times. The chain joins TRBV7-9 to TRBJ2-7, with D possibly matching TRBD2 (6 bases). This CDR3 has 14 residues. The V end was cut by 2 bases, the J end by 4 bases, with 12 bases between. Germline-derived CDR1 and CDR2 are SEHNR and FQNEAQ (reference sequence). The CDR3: CASSLYGGTYEQYF. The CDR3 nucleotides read TGTGCCAGCAGCTTATATGGGGGGACGTACGAGCAGTACTTC.

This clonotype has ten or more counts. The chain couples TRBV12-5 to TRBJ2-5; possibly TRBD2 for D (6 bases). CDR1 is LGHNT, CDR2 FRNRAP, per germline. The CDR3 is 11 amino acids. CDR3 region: CASGFRETQYF. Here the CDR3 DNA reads TGTGCCAGCGGGTTCCGGGAGACCCAGTACTTC.

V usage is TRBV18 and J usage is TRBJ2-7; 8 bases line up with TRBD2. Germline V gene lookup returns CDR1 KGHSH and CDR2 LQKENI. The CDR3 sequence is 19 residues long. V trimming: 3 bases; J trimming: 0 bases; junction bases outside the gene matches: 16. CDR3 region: CASSPVRGSGSQYSYEQYF. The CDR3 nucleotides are TGTGCCAGCTCACCGGTTAGGGGGAGCGGGAGCCAATACTCCTACGAGCAGTACTTC.

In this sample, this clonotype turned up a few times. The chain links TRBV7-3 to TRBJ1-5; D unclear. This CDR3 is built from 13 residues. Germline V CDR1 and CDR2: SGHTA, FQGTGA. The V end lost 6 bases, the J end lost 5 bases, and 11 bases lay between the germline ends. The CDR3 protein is CASSATADQPQHF. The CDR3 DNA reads TGTGCCAGCAGTGCAACCGCGGATCAGCCCCAGCATTTT.

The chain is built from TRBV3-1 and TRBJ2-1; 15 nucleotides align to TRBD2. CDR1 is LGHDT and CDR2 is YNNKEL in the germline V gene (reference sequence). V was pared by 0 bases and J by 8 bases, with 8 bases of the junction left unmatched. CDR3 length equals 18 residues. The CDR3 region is CASSQDPAGTSGRHEQFF. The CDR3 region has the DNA TGTGCCAGCAGCCAAGATCCCGCCGGGACTAGCGGGAGGCATGAGCAGTTCTTC.

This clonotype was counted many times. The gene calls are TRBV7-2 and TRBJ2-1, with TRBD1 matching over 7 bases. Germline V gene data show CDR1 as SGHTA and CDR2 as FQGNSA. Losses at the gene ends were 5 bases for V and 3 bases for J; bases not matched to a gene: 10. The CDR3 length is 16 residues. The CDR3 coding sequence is TGTGCCAGCAGCCCCCCGGCCGGGACAGACTACAATGAGCAGTTCTTC. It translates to CASSPPAGTDYNEQFF.